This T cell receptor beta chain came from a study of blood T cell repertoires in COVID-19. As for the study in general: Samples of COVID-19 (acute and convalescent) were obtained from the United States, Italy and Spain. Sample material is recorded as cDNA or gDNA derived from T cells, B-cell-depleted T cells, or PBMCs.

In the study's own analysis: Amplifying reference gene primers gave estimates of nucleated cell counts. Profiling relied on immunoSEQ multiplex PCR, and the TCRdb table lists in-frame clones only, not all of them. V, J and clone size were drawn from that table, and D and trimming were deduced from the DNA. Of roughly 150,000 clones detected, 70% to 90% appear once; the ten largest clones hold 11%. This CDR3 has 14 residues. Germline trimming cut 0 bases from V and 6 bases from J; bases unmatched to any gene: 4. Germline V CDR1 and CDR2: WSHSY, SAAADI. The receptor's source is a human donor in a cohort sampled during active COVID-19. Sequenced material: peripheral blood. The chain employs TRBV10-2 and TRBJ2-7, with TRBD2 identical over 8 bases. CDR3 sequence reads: CASSESDGRGEQYF. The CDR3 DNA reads TGCGCCAGCAGTGAGTCAGACGGGAGGGGCGAGCAGTACTTC.